The T cell receptor (beta chain) under discussion was sequenced for a study of human versus mouse CDR3 diversity and MHC coevolution (dated 2017 in TCRdb). For the wider study: The immunoSEQ assay was reported to detect one in 200,000 T cells and to minimize amplification bias from multiplex PCR. Across mouse and human samples, the number of valid reads per sample ranged from roughly 5.5 x 10^6 to 1.7 x 10^7. Repertoires of human naive CD4 T cells were used as a reference for TCR selection on multiple MHC II alleles and were compared against human-TCR-locus transgenic mice carrying single MHC II. Three healthy volunteer blood donors made up the human cohort, with one aged 30 to 40, one aged 40 to 50 and one aged 60 to 70 at collection.

What the work shows at the level of the full study, not this receptor alone: On average, humans had more CDR3 deletions and insertions than mice, indicating greater exonuclease and TdT activity. Repertoire diversity was not considered directly comparable between humans and mice because human T cells were selected on over 5 MHC II alleles. Among all compared groups, two of the three human donors had the lowest clonal inequality scores. According to iCHAO1 estimates, humans had the largest TCR beta repertoire, 1.7 million or so clonotypes, which was attributed likely to selection by multiple MHC II molecules.

The germline V gene sets CDR1 to SGHTA and CDR2 to FQGTGA. Inclusive of the bounding cysteine and phenylalanine, the CDR3 is 15 residues long. The read is trimmed to its CDR3 DNA, 45 bases read in frame from base 1. Germline trimming amounts to 10 bases on V and 2 bases on J, with 7 as the count of junction bases outside the gene matches. The QIAGEN blood and tissue kit was used to extract genomic DNA from the sorted cells, and that DNA was then quantified on a NanoDrop 1000. Deep sequencing and quantification of TCR alpha and beta chains were performed on the immunoSEQ platform by multiplex PCR of genomic DNA. In the original analysis: IMGT gene and region definitions were used to annotate TCR sequences. Out-of-frame rearrangements served as a stand-in for the preselection repertoire and were compared with in-frame clonotypes. Repertoire size was estimated with the iCHAO1 estimator supplied with the immunoSEQ platform. A Gini index, which is based on the Lorenz curve, was applied to in-frame amino acid clonotypes to measure clonal inequality. Shared clonotypes were counted with the intersect function of the R package tcR, and similarity was scored with the Jaccard index. V, J and V-J usage frequencies went into a principal component analysis run with the R prcomp function, with no normalization applied. Here the immuneACCESS table is served through TCRdb, limited to in-frame sequences with V and J called. Missing clones are a known gap in these copies; in checked studies unresolved V genes cover under half, and the rest lacks a known reason. Clone size and V and J calls were adopted from that table, with D and trimming inferred from the DNA. The sample contains about 83,000 clones, around 92% of them found a single time. Roughly 0.16% of the sample is taken by the ten largest.

Note on this clone: Its antigen is unknown. The record has no base qualities; no much larger clone is one base away.

Naive CD4 T cells, defined as CD45RO-negative and CD62L-positive, were isolated from PBMCs by fluorescence-activated cell sorting. Approximately 50 ml of fresh peripheral blood was collected from each donor, and PBMCs were isolated by Ficoll density centrifugation. All samples were sorted on a FACSAria III instrument and reached purity above 85%. This TCR derives from a person aged 30-69 years in good health. The sequencing input was naive CD4+ T cells from blood. What this sample's cell subset or site label stands for: CD45RO-negative CD62L-positive naive CD4 T cells. Rearrangement joined TRBV7-3 to TRBJ2-3, with 12 bases in between that match TRBD2. The CDR3 reads CATATSGGYTDTQYF. The DNA reads TGTGCCACCGCGACTAGCGGGGGTTACACAGATACGCAGTATTTT.